This T cell receptor (beta chain) was sequenced for a study of chemoradiotherapy in HPV16-positive cancers. Study observations and caveats: Better recurrence-free survival went with HPV-responsive T-cell expansion in HPV16-positive patients. During treatment, candidate HPV-specific clones and E7-related motifs expanded in tumor. The functional HPV-specific definition rests on just a couple of HPV16-positive patients.

Over chemoradiotherapy, repertoires were sampled more than once. Profiling relied on immunoSEQ multiplex PCR, and the TCRdb table lists in-frame clones only, not all of them. The top ten clones hold less than 7% of a sample with about 5,900 clones, under 85% of them seen once. This clone was counted a few times. The antigen remains undetermined. The sequence was obtained from a human donor with HPV-associated anogenital cancer. Sequenced material: tumor tissue, taken from a patient who underwent chemoradiotherapy.

The CDR3 sequence: CASSRDQTTQYF. For the CDR3, the DNA is TGTGCCAGCAGCCGAGACCAAACTACCCAGTACTTC. The J gene is TRBJ2-5, the V gene TRBV11-2; D is undetermined. Trimming left V 5 bases short and J 8 bases short, with 12 bases between. The CDR3 contains 12 residues. Germline CDR1 SGHAT, CDR2 FQNNGV.